Included here is one T cell receptor beta chain sequence, with context. The antigen is not known. Per germline, CDR1 SGHKS and CDR2 YYEKEE (reference sequence). V dropped 0 bases and J dropped 3 bases, with 6 bases sitting between them. The CDR3 loop spans 13 amino acids. The sample belongs to a study of CD8 T cells in ankylosing spondylitis. Study-level points and caveats: Made up of under 10 highly homologous variants, a TCR beta motif appeared characteristic of ankylosing spondylitis blood. Some motif variants were previously reported in reactive arthritis synovial fluid and blood.

Researchers built TCR beta libraries using quantitative 5'-RACE with molecular barcodes. TCRdb reprocessed the 5' RACE reads with MiXCR, giving one entry per CDR3 protein. Of some 92,000 distinct CDR3 sequences listed, around 25% are singletons. The source is a male donor with ankylosing spondylitis or in good health (not recorded which). The V and J genes are TRBV5-5 and TRBJ2-5; no firm D call. Material for sequencing was blood, either unsorted or a sorted T cell fraction (not recorded which). CDR3 nucleotide sequence: TGTGCCAGCAGCTTGGCTCCGGAAGAGACCCAGTACTTC. Its translation: CASSLAPEETQYF.